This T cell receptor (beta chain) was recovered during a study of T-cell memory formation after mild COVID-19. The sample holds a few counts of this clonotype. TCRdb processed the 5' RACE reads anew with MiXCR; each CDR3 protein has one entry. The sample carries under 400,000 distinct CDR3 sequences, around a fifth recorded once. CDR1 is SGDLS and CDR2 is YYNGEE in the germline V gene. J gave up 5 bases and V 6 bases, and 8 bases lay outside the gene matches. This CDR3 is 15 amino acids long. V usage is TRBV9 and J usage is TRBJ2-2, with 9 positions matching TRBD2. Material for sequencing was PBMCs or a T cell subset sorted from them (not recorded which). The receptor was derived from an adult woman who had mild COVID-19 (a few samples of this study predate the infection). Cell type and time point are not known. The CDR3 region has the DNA TGTGCCAGCACCCGTAGCGGGGGCGAGACCGGGGAGCTGTTTTTT. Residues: CASTRSGGETGELFF.